This passage covers 8 T cell receptor beta chains from one sample sequenced in a study of T cell responses to AZD1222 COVID-19 vaccine. The repertoire was sequenced with immunoSEQ multiplex PCR; TCRdb's copy has only in-frame clones and lacks some. The sample holds 65,000 to 95,000 clones, 65% to 85% seen once. Here the sequenced sample was peripheral blood, taken on day 0 of AZD1222 vaccination. The receptors come from an adult in good health.

The chain employs TRBV19 and TRBJ1-2; D gene uncertain. Germline CDR1 and CDR2: LNHDA and SQIVND (reference sequence). V was clipped by 5 bases and J by 6 bases, with 10 bases between them. The CDR3 contains 12 residues. CDR3 nucleotide sequence: TGTGCCAGTAGTCCCTCAGCAGATGGCTACACCTTC. This gives the protein CASSPSADGYTF.

This clone was observed once. The rearrangement links TRBV7-8 to TRBJ1-2, with 8 bases aligning to TRBD1. The V gene's germline CDR1 is SGHVS and CDR2 FQNEAQ. J lost 6 bases, V lost 1 base, and 1 base had no gene match. CDR3 length: 13 residues. The CDR3 spells CASSLGTGNGYTF. DNA for the CDR3: TGTGCCAGCAGCTTAGGGACAGGGAATGGCTACACCTTC.

The rearrangement joins TRBV14 to TRBJ2-5, with D tentatively TRBD2 (6 bases). Germline CDR1 reads SGHDN; CDR2 reads FVKESK. The CDR3 totals 15 residues. V lost 2 bases and J 2 bases, leaving 12 bases between the germline ends. CDR3 nucleotides: TGTGCCAGCAGCCAAAGCGCGGGATCACAAGAGACCCAGTACTTC. Translating it yields CASSQSAGSQETQYF.

The chain joins TRBV6-5 to TRBJ1-2; D unresolved. V shed 6 bases and J shed 8 bases, with 10 bases lying between them. Germline assignment: CDR1 MNHEY and CDR2 SVGAGI. This CDR3 has 11 amino acids. The CDR3 bases are TGTGCCAGCAGCTCGGCGCTCGGCTACACCTTC. Amino acid sequence: CASSSALGYTF.

The CDR3 region has the DNA TGCGCCAGCAGCCCTGGTGGGTGGCGGGACAGGGGATCCTCGGGGCCCTACGAGCAGTACTTC. Residues: CASSPGGWRDRGSSGPYEQYF. V and J are TRBV5-1 and TRBJ2-7; 10 bases map to TRBD1. V lost 4 bases, J lost 2 bases, and 24 bases stayed unmatched. CDR1 and CDR2 (germline): SGHRS, YFSETQ. The CDR3 is 21 residues long.

The chain recombines TRBV30 with TRBJ1-5, with 11 nucleotides matching TRBD1. This CDR3 is built from 16 residues. Germline V CDR1 and CDR2: GTSNPN, SVGIG (reference sequence). J lost 0 bases, V lost 1 base, and 2 bases had no gene match. The CDR3 nucleotides read TGTGCCTGGAGTGGGACAGGGGGCCTTAGCAATCAGCCCCAGCATTTT. This gives the protein CAWSGTGGLSNQPQHF.

The chain links TRBV18 to TRBJ1-1; D is uncertain. This CDR3 spans 13 amino acids. Germline V lookup: CDR1 KGHSH, CDR2 LQKENI. The V gene lost 2 bases and the J gene lost 1 base, with 5 bases spanning the gap. The CDR3 loop is CASSPSGNTEAFF. CDR3 nucleotides: TGTGCCAGCTCACCATCGGGGAACACTGAAGCTTTCTTT.

This rearrangement joins TRBV23-1 to TRBJ1-2, with 9 bases matching TRBD1. TRBV23-1 qualifies as an ORF whose function is uncertain. Losses at the gene ends were 4 bases for V and 7 bases for J; bases not matched to a gene: 7. CDR3 length: 14 amino acids. CDR3 DNA: TGCGCCAGCAGTCCTTTGGGGGACAGGGTTGGCTACACCTTC. This codes for CASSPLGDRVGYTF.